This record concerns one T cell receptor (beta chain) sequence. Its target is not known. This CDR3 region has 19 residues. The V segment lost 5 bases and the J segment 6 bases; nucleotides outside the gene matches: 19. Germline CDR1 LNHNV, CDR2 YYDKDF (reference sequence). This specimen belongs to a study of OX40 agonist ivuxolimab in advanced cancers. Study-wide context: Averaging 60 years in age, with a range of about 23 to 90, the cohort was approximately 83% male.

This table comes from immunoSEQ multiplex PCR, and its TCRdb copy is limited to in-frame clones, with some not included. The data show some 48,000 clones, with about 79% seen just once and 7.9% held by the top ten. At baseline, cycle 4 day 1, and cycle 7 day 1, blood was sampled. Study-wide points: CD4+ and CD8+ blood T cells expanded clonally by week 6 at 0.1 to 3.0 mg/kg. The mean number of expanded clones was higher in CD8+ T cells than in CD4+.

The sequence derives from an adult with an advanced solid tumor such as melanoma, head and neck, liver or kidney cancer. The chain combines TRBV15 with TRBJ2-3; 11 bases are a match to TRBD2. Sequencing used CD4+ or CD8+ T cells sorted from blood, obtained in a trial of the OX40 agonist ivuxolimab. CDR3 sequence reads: CATSPVGLDWASGRDTQYF. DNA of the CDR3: TGTGCCACCAGCCCCGTAGGCCTCGACTGGGCTAGCGGGAGGGATACGCAGTATTTT.